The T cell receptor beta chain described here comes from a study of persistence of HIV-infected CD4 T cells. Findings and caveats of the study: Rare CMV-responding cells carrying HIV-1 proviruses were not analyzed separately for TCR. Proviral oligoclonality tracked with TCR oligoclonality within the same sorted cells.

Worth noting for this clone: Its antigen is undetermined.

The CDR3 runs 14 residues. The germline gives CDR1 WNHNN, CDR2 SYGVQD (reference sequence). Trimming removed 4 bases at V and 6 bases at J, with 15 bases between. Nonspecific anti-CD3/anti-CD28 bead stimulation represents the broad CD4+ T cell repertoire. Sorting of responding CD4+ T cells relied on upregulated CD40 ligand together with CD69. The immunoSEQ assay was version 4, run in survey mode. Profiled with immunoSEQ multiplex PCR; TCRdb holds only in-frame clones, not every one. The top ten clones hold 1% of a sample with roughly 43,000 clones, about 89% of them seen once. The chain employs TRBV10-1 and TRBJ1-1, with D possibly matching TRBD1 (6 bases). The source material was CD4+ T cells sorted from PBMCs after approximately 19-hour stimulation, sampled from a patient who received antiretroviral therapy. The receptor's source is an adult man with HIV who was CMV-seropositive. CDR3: CASSATGLPAEAFF. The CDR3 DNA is TGCGCCAGCAGTGCGACAGGCCTTCCCGCTGAAGCTTTCTTT.